This TCR beta chain stems from a study of CD8 T cells in ankylosing spondylitis. Using quantitative 5'-RACE with molecular barcodes, the authors made TCR beta libraries. TCRdb passed the 5' RACE reads through MiXCR, listing each CDR3 protein once. The sample has 350,000 to 450,000 distinct CDR3 sequences; roughly a quarter are singletons. As to this clonotype: What it recognizes is unknown.

Study-level findings and limits: Researchers reportedly found disease-linked clones significantly enriched in matched ankylosing spondylitis synovial fluid. In reactive arthritis synovial fluid and blood, some motif variants had been reported before. Characteristic of ankylosing spondylitis blood, it appeared, was a TCR beta motif comprising roughly 8 highly homologous variants.

The CDR3 is 13 residues long. The germline gives CDR1 DFQATT, CDR2 SNEGSKA (reference sequence). Trimming cost V 5 bases and J 5 bases, with 16 bases left between them. Sequenced material: blood, either unsorted or a sorted T cell fraction (not recorded which). This clonotype was sampled from a male donor with ankylosing spondylitis. The genes are TRBV20-1 and TRBJ2-7, with D perhaps TRBD2 (5 bases). The CDR3 region has the DNA TGCAGTGCTCCAGAGGGAGAGTGGAACGAGCAGTACTTC. Translation: CSAPEGEWNEQYF.